One sample yielded the 30 T cell receptor beta chains listed below, sequenced in a study of early T cells in non-severe SARS-CoV-2 infection. Using its own MiXCR run on the 5' RACE reads, TCRdb lists one record per CDR3 protein. The table records approximately 58,000 distinct CDR3 sequences, around 12% of them present only once. Sequenced here: whole blood, sampled at baseline. Receptors were obtained from an adult who was a healthcare worker with PCR-confirmed SARS-CoV-2 infection or an uninfected control (not recorded which).

V usage is TRBV7-9 and J usage is TRBJ2-3; TRBD2 might be the D (6 bases). Trimming left V 5 bases short and J 3 bases short, with 9 bases between. The CDR3 runs 13 residues. Germline V gene data show CDR1 as SEHNR and CDR2 as FQNEAQ (reference sequence). CDR3 sequence reads: CASSPGGTDTQYF. DNA for the CDR3: TGTGCCAGCAGCCCCGGAGGGACAGATACGCAGTATTTT.

This clonotype was found a few times. The V call is TRBV6-1, the J call TRBJ1-4; D might be TRBD1 (5 bases). The V and J ends lost 0 bases and 5 bases respectively, with 13 bases between them. Germline V CDR1 and CDR2: MNHNS, SASEGT. CDR3 length equals 16 residues. The CDR3 reads CASSEAFGRGNEKLFF. The DNA for the CDR3 is TGTGCCAGCAGTGAAGCTTTCGGGCGGGGGAATGAAAAACTGTTTTTT.

This clonotype was detected once. This chain uses TRBV11-2 with TRBJ2-5; TRBD2 aligns across 8 bases. Germline CDR1 and CDR2: SGHAT and FQNNGV. The trim removed 1 base at V and 2 bases at J, leaving 12 bases unmatched. The CDR3 is made up of 18 amino acids. CDR3 DNA: TGTGCCAGCAGCTTAGGGGCCTTGAGCGGGAGTCCTCAAGAGACCCAGTACTTC. Translating it yields CASSLGALSGSPQETQYF. Combining the CDR3 with reference TRBV11-2 and TRBJ2-5 gives the whole variable domain EAGVAQSPRYKIIEKRQSVAFWCNPISGHATLYWYQQILGQGPKLLIQFQNNGVVDDSQLPKDRFSAERLKGVDSTLKIQPAKLEDSAVYLCASSLGALSGSPQETQYFGPGTRLLVL.

This clonotype was observed a handful of times. The junction departs from germline at one end; a sequencing error may be responsible. V usage is TRBV7-9 and J usage is TRBJ2-3, with D possibly TRBD1 on 5 matching bases. CDR3 length equals 12 residues. In germline, CDR1 is SEHNR, CDR2 FQNEAQ (reference sequence). The CDR3 here is CASRLGADTQYF. CDR3 DNA: TGTGCCAGCAGATTAGGGGCAGATACGCAGTATTTT.

Ten or more counts support this clonotype. The rearrangement uses TRBV6-5 and TRBJ1-1; no clear D. Deletions cut 6 bases from V and 2 bases from J, with 7 bases between. The length of the CDR3 is 12 residues. Germline lookup yields CDR1 MNHEY and CDR2 SVGAGI. CDR3 amino acids: CASSRGNTEAFF. The CDR3 bases are TGTGCCAGCAGCCGAGGCAACACTGAAGCTTTCTTT.

This clonotype has a single count. This chain links TRBV25-1 with TRBJ1-6, with TRBD1 as a possible D gene (6 bases). CDR1 MGHDK and CDR2 SYGVNS come from the germline V gene. V was pared by 3 bases and J by 9 bases, with 12 bases between. The CDR3 covers 14 residues. The CDR3 reads CASSEYRASSPLHF. The CDR3 nucleotides read TGTGCCAGCAGTGAGTACAGGGCGAGTTCACCCCTCCACTTT.

This rearrangement joins TRBV11-2 to TRBJ2-1; 10 bases are a match to TRBD2. Germline V CDR1 and CDR2: SGHAT, FQNNGV. Trimming took 5 bases from V and 7 from J; bases not matched to a gene: 11. The CDR3 is made up of 16 amino acids. The CDR3 nucleotides are TGTGCCAGCAGCCCAGCGGCGCCTAGCGGGAGAAATGAGCAGTTCTTC. Residues: CASSPAAPSGRNEQFF.

This clonotype was counted only a few times. The chain combines TRBV9 with TRBJ2-5; D is possibly TRBD1 or TRBD2 (5 bases each). The CDR3 contains 14 residues. The V and J ends lost 0 bases and 7 bases respectively, with 13 bases between them. Germline V gene data show CDR1 as SGDLS and CDR2 as YYNGEE. The CDR3 nucleotides read TGTGCCAGCAGCGTAGACGGGACCGTCGGGACCCAGTACTTC. As protein: CASSVDGTVGTQYF.

The CDR3 region has the DNA TGTGCCAGCAGCGGATCCGGGACTCCATTCTCCTACGAGCAGTACTTC. This encodes CASSGSGTPFSYEQYF. This rearrangement joins TRBV21-1 to TRBJ2-7; the DNA was not compared with TRBD2, the D call given in the table. TRBV21-1 is a listed pseudogene. The CDR3 consists of 16 residues.

This clonotype was seen many times. This chain uses TRBV7-7 with TRBJ2-1; no reliable D call. The CDR3 runs to 13 residues. Germline CDR1 SSHAT, CDR2 FNYEAQ (reference sequence). V was clipped by 5 bases and J by 5 bases, with 10 bases between them. The CDR3 spells CASSNSLHNEQFF. The CDR3 coding sequence is TGTGCCAGCAGCAATAGCTTGCACAATGAGCAGTTCTTC.

This clonotype occurred many times. This chain connects TRBV28 to TRBJ1-1, with a possible D match to TRBD1 (6 bases). CDR1 and CDR2 from the germline V gene are MDHEN and SYDVKM. The V end was cut by 1 base, the J end by 6 bases, with 12 bases between. The CDR3 loop spans 14 amino acids. The CDR3, as DNA: TGTGCCAGCAGTTTATACAGGGCGGCGGCTGAAGCTTTCTTT. Protein: CASSLYRAAAEAFF.

The sample holds many counts of this clonotype. The V call is TRBV2, the J call TRBJ2-3, with no clear D. V was trimmed by 3 bases and J by 15 bases, leaving 13 bases between them. This CDR3 contains 11 residues. Germline V gene data show CDR1 as SNHLY and CDR2 as FYNNEI. CDR3 sequence (DNA): TGTGCCAGCAGTGATGGAGTACTGGGCTATTTT. It specifies CASSDGVLGYF.

This clonotype was found many times. The V gene is TRBV13, the J gene TRBJ2-1; tentatively, D is TRBD2 (5 bases). V lost 5 bases and J lost 6, with 14 bases in between. The CDR3 totals 14 residues. Germline V gene lookup returns CDR1 PRHDT and CDR2 FYEKMQ (reference sequence). CDR3 nucleotide sequence: TGTGCCAGCAGCCGCGGAGGTTTGCGCAATGAGCAGTTCTTC. It specifies CASSRGGLRNEQFF.

This CDR3 reads CASSPMNSVGSETQYF. CDR3 sequence (DNA): TGTGCCAGCTCACCAATGAATAGCGTCGGCTCAGAGACCCAGTACTTC. This rearrangement joins TRBV18 to TRBJ2-5, with D maybe TRBD2 (5 bases). The germline gives CDR1 KGHSH, CDR2 LQKENI. CDR3 length equals 16 residues. The ends were cut back, 2 bases at V and 4 bases at J, with 17 bases in the middle.

The chain employs TRBV28 and TRBJ2-1, with 13 positions matching TRBD2. The length of the CDR3 is 21 residues. Germline loops: CDR1 MDHEN, CDR2 SYDVKM. J lost 8 bases, V lost 6 bases, and 25 bases had no gene match. In DNA, the CDR3 is TGTGCCAGCAGCCACCCAACGGCCCTACTAGCGGGAGGGCCTAAGGTCGATGAGCAGTTCTTC. Amino acid sequence: CASSHPTALLAGGPKVDEQFF.

This clonotype is labeled medium-sized. J is TRBJ2-7 and V is TRBV28; 10 bases are a match to TRBD1. V trimming: 8 bases; J trimming: 6 bases; junction bases outside the gene matches: 7. Germline assignment: CDR1 MDHEN and CDR2 SYDVKM. The CDR3 consists of 13 residues. CDR3 region: CASRGQGEGEQYF. CDR3 sequence (DNA): TGTGCCAGCCGCGGACAGGGGGAGGGCGAGCAGTACTTC.

This clonotype was seen a handful of times. The rearrangement joins TRBV6-2 or TRBV6-3 to TRBJ2-7; TRBD2 is a possible D gene (6 bases). CDR1 is MNHEY and CDR2 is SVGEGT in the germline V gene. V was pared by 5 bases and J by 4 bases, with 9 bases between. This CDR3 is 12 amino acids long. CDR3 bases: TGTGCCAGCAGTCCAGGGAGGTACGAGCAGTACTTC. Amino acid sequence: CASSPGRYEQYF.

The CDR3 coding sequence is TGTGCCAGCAGTTACGTCGGGCAAGAGACCCAGTACTTC. Translation gives CASSYVGQETQYF. The genes are TRBV6-5 and TRBJ2-5; unclear D gene. There are 13 residues in the CDR3. Trimming took off 2 bases at V and 2 bases at J, with 6 bases between the two ends. Germline CDR1 and CDR2: MNHEY and SVGAGI.

This clonotype has just a few counts. The genes are TRBV7-2 and TRBJ2-3, with D possibly matching TRBD2 (5 bases). The CDR3 covers 13 residues. Germline CDR1 SGHTA, CDR2 FQGNSA. The V end lost 3 bases, the J end lost 7 bases, and 11 bases lay between the germline ends. CDR3 DNA: TGTGCCAGCAGCTTCGAAGCGGCACATACGCAGTATTTT. It specifies CASSFEAAHTQYF.

The V gene is TRBV28, the J gene TRBJ2-7; D is uncertain. CDR3 length equals 12 residues. V was shortened by 4 bases and J by 4 bases, with 8 bases between the two germline ends. Germline V gene data show CDR1 as MDHEN and CDR2 as SYDVKM. The CDR3 here is CASSSQLYEQYF. CDR3 DNA sequence: TGTGCCAGCAGTTCTCAATTATACGAGCAGTACTTC.

This CDR3 reads CSASAGGGEQYF. The CDR3 DNA follows: TGCAGTGCAAGCGCGGGGGGCGGTGAGCAGTACTTC. V gene TRBV20-1 combines with J gene TRBJ2-7; 8 nucleotides agree with TRBD2. Germline V CDR1 and CDR2: DFQATT, SNEGSKA (reference sequence). The CDR3 sequence is 12 residues long. V was pared by 6 bases and J by 7 bases, with 8 bases of the junction left unmatched.

The V call is TRBV29-1, the J call TRBJ2-1; TRBD2 matches at 12 bases. With V trimmed by 0 bases and J by 9 bases, 9 bases remained unmatched. The CDR3 has 16 amino acids. From germline, CDR1 is SQVTM and CDR2 ANQGSEA. CDR3 loop: CSVEEILAGGSAEQFF. CDR3 nucleotide sequence: TGCAGCGTTGAAGAGATACTAGCGGGAGGATCCGCTGAGCAGTTCTTC.

This clonotype ranks as medium-sized. The CDR3 DNA reads TGTGCCAGCAGCCCGGTGGGAGGGAGCACAGATACGCAGTATTTT. It encodes CASSPVGGSTDTQYF. The chain recombines TRBV12-3 or TRBV12-4 with TRBJ2-3; 7 bases align to TRBD2. This CDR3 contains 15 residues. Trimming cost V 6 bases and J 0 bases; bases outside gene matches: 6.

This clonotype was seen many times. The chain employs TRBV7-8 and TRBJ2-1; 7 bases fit TRBD1. V lost 1 base and J lost 4; bases outside the gene matches: 4. From germline, CDR1 is SGHVS and CDR2 FQNEAQ. The CDR3 length is 15 residues. CDR3 amino acids: CASSLDRGQYNEQFF. In DNA, the CDR3 is TGTGCCAGCAGCTTAGATAGGGGACAGTACAATGAGCAGTTCTTC.

V and J are TRBV6-2 or TRBV6-3 and TRBJ1-5; D not certain. Germline values: CDR1 MNHEY, CDR2 SVGEGT. V was pared by 7 bases and J by 6 bases, with 13 bases between. This CDR3 contains 13 residues. CDR3 in amino acids: CASTFERVQPQHF. For the CDR3, the DNA is TGTGCCAGCACCTTCGAGCGGGTTCAGCCCCAGCATTTT.

This clonotype was picked up a small number of times. The rearrangement links TRBV6-4 to TRBJ2-3, with TRBD2 matching 11 bases. From germline, CDR1 is MRHNA and CDR2 SNTAGT. CDR3 length: 16 residues. V trimming: 4 bases; J trimming: 6 bases; junction bases outside the gene matches: 9. The CDR3 DNA reads as TGTGCCAGCAGTGCACTAGCGGGAGTCATTGGGGATACGCAGTATTTT. This translates into CASSALAGVIGDTQYF.

This clonotype was seen a few times. The genes are TRBV3-1 and TRBJ2-7; a possible D gene is TRBD2 (5 bases). V lost 1 base, J lost 10 bases, and 17 bases lay in between. The CDR3 covers 14 residues. Germline V lookup: CDR1 LGHDT, CDR2 YNNKEL (reference sequence). The CDR3 sequence: CASSQVGRTGIQYF. DNA of the CDR3: TGTGCCAGCAGCCAAGTCGGTAGGACGGGGATACAGTACTTC.

The table lists this clonotype with a few counts. This rearrangement joins TRBV21-1 to TRBJ2-7; TRBD1 is the table's D call and was not checked against the DNA. TRBV21-1 is an annotated pseudogene. The CDR3 has 16 amino acids. The CDR3 DNA sequence: TGTGCCAGCAGCAAAGCTCTCCCGGACGCCTCCTACGAGCAGTACTTC. This translates into CASSKALPDASYEQYF.

J is TRBJ1-1 and V is TRBV7-3; unclear D gene. Trimming took off 5 bases at V and 4 bases at J, with 8 bases between the two ends. CDR1 and CDR2 (germline): SGHTA, FQGTGA. The CDR3 is 12 residues long. CDR3 protein: CASSPGSTEAFF. As DNA, the CDR3 is TGTGCCAGCAGCCCCGGGAGCACTGAAGCTTTCTTT.

V is TRBV6-2 or TRBV6-3 and J is TRBJ2-2, with D unresolved. V gave up 10 bases and J gave up 4 bases, with 7 bases separating them. Germline V lookup: CDR1 MNHEY, CDR2 SVGEGT. CDR3 length: 11 amino acids. Here the CDR3 reads CAIEITGELFF. CDR3 bases: TGTGCCATTGAGATCACCGGGGAGCTGTTTTTT.